This T cell receptor beta chain is drawn from a study of blood T cell repertoires in COVID-19 (TCRdb year 2020). Study-wide context: The collaborator samples originated in the United States, Italy and Spain and spanned the acute and convalescent phases of COVID-19. HLA class I and class II types, where available, came from metadata supplied by the sample provider rather than from assay-based typing. Sample metadata almost always included a de-identified subject ID, COVID-19 status, age in years and sex. The prospective study material was composed of cDNA or gDNA derived from T cells, B-cell-depleted T cells, or PBMCs. Samples were obtained from the ongoing ImmuneRACE study (first 160 participants) and from some 1,300 subjects provided by 6 global collaborators. The repertoires were released in a freely available public database meant as a resource for research on the immune response to SARS-CoV-2. Deeply sampled blood TCRbeta repertoires from subjects exposed to, actively infected with, or recovered from COVID-19 were included in the dataset.

Taken from the germline V gene, the CDR1 and CDR2 loops are SGHTA and FQGTGA. V was cut back by 6 bases and J by 3 bases, leaving a gap of 14 bases between them. The CDR3 goes from the cysteine to the phenylalanine over 15 residues. Only the CDR3 part of the read is kept: 45 bases, read in frame from the first base. The study at large found these results: The amount of clinical and demographic metadata varied by source and participant and was provided uncurated.

The collaborating institutions used their own protocols to collect whole blood in K2EDTA tubes. For TCRbeta analysis, collaborators shipped samples as frozen whole blood, isolated PBMCs, or DNA extracted from either of those sample types. TCRbeta CDR3 regions were amplified from genomic DNA by means of the immunoSEQ Assay, a bias-controlled multiplex PCR. Per the original workflow: The number of nucleated cells in each sample was estimated from the amplification of reference gene primers within the assay. To quantify the absolute abundance of each unique TCRbeta CDR3 rearrangement, sequence reads were collapsed and filtered. For each sample, productive Simpson clonality was calculated as the square root of Simpson's diversity index across productive rearrangements. In its TCRdb copy, this immuneACCESS table keeps in-frame sequences only and misses some clones. Where compared with another copy, unresolved V genes explain less than half of these, and the others have no known cause. V, J and clone size were drawn from that table, and D and trimming were deduced from the DNA. Here the sample has about 150,000 clones; roughly 84% occur a single time. The top ten constitute roughly 2.3% of the sample.

On this clone itself: The antigen it binds to is not known. Base quality data are lacking; no much larger clone is found one base away.

The rearrangement joined TRBV7-3 to TRBJ2-2; TRBD2 is a possible D gene, resting on 6 matching bases. The sequence was obtained from a man between 65 and 79 years old with acute or convalescent COVID-19. Sample: peripheral blood. The DNA sequence is TGTGCCAGCAGTCCGGGAATAGCGGACACCGGGGAGCTGTTTTTT. This sequence encodes CASSPGIADTGELFF.